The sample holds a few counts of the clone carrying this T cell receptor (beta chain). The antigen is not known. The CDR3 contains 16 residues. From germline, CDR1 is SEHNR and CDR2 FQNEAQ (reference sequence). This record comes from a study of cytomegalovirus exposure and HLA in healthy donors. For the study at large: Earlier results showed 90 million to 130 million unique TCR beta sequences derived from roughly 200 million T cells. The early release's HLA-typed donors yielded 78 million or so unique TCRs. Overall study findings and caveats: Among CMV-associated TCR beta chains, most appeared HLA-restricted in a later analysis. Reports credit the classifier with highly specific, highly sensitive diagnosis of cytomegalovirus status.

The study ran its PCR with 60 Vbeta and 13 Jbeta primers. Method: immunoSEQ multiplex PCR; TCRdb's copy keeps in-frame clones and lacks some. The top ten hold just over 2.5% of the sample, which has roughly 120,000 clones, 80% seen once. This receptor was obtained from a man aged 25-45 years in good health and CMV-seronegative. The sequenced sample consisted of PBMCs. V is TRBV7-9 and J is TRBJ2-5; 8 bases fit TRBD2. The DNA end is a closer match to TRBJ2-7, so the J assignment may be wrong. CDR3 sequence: CASSLVGGRFSYEQYF. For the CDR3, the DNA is TGTGCCAGCAGCTTAGTAGGCGGGAGGTTCAGCTACGAGCAGTACTTC.